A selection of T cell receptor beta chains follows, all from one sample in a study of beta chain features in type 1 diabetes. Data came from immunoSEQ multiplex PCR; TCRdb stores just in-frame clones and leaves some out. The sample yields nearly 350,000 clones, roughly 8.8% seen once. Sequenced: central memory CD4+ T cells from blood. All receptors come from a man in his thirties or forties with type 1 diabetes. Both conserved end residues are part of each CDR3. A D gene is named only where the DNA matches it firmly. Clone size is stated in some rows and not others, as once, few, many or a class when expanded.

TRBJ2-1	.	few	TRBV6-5	CASTGTTIGYNEQFF	TGTGCCAGTACAGGGACTACCATAGGGTACAATGAGCAGTTCTTC
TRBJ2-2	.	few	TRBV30	CAWSVSRVSGTGELFF	TGTGCCTGGAGTGTAAGTCGAGTATCAGGGACCGGGGAGCTGTTTTTT
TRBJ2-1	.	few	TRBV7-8	CASSLVGPSSANEQFF	TGTGCCAGCAGCTTAGTGGGGCCTAGCTCCGCCAATGAGCAGTTCTTC
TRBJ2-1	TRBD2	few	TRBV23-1	CASSRLAAGVMSSYNEQFF	TGCGCCAGCAGTCGCCTAGCAGCGGGGGTGATGAGCTCCTACAATGAGCAGTTCTTC
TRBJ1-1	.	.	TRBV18	CASSLGDATEAFF	TGTGCCAGCTCACTCGGAGACGCCACCGAAGCTTTCTTT
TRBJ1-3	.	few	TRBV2	CASSELDSSGNTIYF	TGTGCCAGCAGTGAATTGGACAGCTCTGGAAACACCATATATTTT
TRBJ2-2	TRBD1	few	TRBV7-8	CASSVRGRNTGELFF	TGTGCCAGCAGCGTAAGGGGGCGCAACACCGGGGAGCTGTTTTTT
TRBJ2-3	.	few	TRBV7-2	CASSPRTGFSTDTQYF	TGTGCCAGCAGCCCCCGGACGGGGTTTAGCACAGATACGCAGTATTTT
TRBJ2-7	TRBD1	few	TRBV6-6	CASSYVQGASYEQYF	TGTGCCAGCAGCTACGTACAGGGGGCCTCCTACGAGCAGTACTTC
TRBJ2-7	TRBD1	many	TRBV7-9	CASSPGGTGSYEQYF	TGTGCCAGCAGCCCCGGAGGGACAGGCTCCTACGAGCAGTACTTC
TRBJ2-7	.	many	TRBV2	CASSEARDTRYEQYF	TGTGCCAGCAGTGAAGCCCGAGACACTCGCTACGAGCAGTACTTC
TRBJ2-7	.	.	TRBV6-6	CASSAQNEQYF	TGTGCCAGCAGTGCCCAGAACGAGCAGTACTTC
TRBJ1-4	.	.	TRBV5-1	CASSQSERGEKLFF	TGCGCCAGCAGCCAGTCGGAACGCGGTGAAAAACTGTTTTTT
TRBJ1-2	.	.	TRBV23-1	CASVSRARGYTF	TGCGCCAGCGTGTCGAGGGCTCGTGGCTACACCTTC
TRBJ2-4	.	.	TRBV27	CASKDLGGIQYF	TGTGCCAGTAAGGATTTAGGGGGGATTCAGTACTTC